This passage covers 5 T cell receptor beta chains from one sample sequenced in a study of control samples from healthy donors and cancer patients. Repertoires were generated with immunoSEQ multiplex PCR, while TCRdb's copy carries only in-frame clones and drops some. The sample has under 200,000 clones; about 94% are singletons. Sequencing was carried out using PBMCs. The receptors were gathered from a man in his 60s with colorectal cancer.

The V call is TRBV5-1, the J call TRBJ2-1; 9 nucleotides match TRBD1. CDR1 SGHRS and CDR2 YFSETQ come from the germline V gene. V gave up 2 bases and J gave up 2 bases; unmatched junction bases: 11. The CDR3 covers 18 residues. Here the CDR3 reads CASSLSRDREGTYNEQFF. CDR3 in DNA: TGCGCCAGCAGCTTAAGCCGGGACAGGGAGGGCACCTACAATGAGCAGTTCTTC.

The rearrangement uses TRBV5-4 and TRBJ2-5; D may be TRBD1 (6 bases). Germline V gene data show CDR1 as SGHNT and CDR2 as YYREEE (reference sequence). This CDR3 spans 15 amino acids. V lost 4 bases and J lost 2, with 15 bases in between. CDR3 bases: TGTGCCAGCAGCCTCACAAGAGGGGGACAAGAGACCCAGTACTTC. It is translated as CASSLTRGGQETQYF.

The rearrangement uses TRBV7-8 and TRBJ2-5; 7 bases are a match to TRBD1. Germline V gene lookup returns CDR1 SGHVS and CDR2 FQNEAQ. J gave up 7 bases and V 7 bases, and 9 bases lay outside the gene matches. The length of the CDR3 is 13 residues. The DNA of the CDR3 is TGTGCCAGCAAACCCGGGACAGTGGGGACCCAGTACTTC. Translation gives CASKPGTVGTQYF.

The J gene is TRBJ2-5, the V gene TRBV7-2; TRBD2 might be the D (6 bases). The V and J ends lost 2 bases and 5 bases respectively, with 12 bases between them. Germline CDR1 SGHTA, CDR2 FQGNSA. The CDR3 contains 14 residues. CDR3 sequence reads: CASSLLAYRETQYF. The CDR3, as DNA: TGTGCCAGCAGCTTACTAGCGTACCGGGAGACCCAGTACTTC. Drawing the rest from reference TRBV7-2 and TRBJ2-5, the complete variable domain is GAGVSQSPSNKVTEKGKDVELRCDPISGHTALYWYRQSLGQGLEFLIYFQGNSAPDKSGLPSDRFSAERTGGSVSTLTIQRTQQEDSAVYLCASSLLAYRETQYFGPGTRLLVL.

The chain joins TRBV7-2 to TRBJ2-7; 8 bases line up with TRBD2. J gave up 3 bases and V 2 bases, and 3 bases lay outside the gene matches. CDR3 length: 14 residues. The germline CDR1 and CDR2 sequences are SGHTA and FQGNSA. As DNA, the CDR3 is TGTGCCAGCAGCTTAACCGGGGGGGACTACGAGCAGTACTTC. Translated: CASSLTGGDYEQYF.